This T cell receptor (beta chain) was sequenced during a study of blood T cell repertoires in COVID-19. Study context: COVID-19 samples from acute and convalescent phases originated in the United States, Italy and Spain. Sources were T cells, B-cell-depleted T cells, or PBMCs; the material itself was cDNA or gDNA.

In the study's own analysis: Reference gene primers were amplified, and this amplification served to estimate nucleated cell counts. The method was immunoSEQ multiplex PCR; TCRdb's version includes in-frame clones alone and lacks a portion of them. Clone size and the V and J calls come from that table; the DNA yielded D and trimming. The sample lists a few hundred thousand clones, roughly nine tenths occurring once. Seattle's enrolled individuals joined amid active infection and were then monitored longitudinally. CDR3 size: 18 residues. Germline CDR1 reads LNHDA; CDR2 reads SQIVND (reference sequence). J lost 0 bases, V lost 3 bases, and 8 bases had no gene match.

Sequencing was performed on peripheral blood. The genes are TRBV19 and TRBJ2-1, with TRBD2 matching over 10 bases. This clonotype was sampled from a woman in her 30s with COVID-19, enrolled during active disease. CDR3 loop: CASSIGLAGVSSYNEQFF. The DNA for the CDR3 is TGTGCCAGTAGTATTGGGCTAGCGGGGGTGAGCTCCTACAATGAGCAGTTCTTC. The full variable domain, in which reference TRBV19 and TRBJ2-1 provide the parts outside the CDR3, is DGGITQSPKYLFRKEGQNVTLSCEQNLNHDAMYWYRQDPGQGLRLIYYSQIVNDFQKGDIAEGYSVSREKKESFPLTVTSAQKNPTAFYLCASSIGLAGVSSYNEQFFGPGTRLTVL.